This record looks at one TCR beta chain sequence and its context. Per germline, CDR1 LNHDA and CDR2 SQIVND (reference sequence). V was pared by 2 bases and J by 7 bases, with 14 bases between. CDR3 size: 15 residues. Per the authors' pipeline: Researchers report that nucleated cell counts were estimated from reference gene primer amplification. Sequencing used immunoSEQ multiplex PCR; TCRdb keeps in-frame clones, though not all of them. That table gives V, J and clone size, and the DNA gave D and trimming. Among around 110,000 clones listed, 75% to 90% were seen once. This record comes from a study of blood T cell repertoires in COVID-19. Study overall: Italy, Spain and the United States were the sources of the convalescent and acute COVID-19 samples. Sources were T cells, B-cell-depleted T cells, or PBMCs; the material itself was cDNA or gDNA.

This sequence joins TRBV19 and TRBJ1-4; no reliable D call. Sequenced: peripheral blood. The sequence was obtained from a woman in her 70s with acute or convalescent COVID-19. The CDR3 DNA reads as TGTGCCAGTAGTATACTCAACCTACGGGGTGAAAAACTGTTTTTT. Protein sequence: CASSILNLRGEKLFF. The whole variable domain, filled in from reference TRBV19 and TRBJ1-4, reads DGGITQSPKYLFRKEGQNVTLSCEQNLNHDAMYWYRQDPGQGLRLIYYSQIVNDFQKGDIAEGYSVSREKKESFPLTVTSAQKNPTAFYLCASSILNLRGEKLFFGSGTQLSVL.